Sequencing of this TCR beta chain was carried out in a study of cytomegalovirus exposure and HLA in healthy donors. In the PCR, 60 Vbeta and 13 Jbeta primers were used. Clones were read by immunoSEQ multiplex PCR, and TCRdb kept only the in-frame ones, dropping some. The sample totals about 130,000 clones. The CDR3 is 12 residues long. Deletions cut 7 bases from V and 2 bases from J, with 8 bases between. Germline values: CDR1 LNHDA, CDR2 SQIVND (reference sequence). The TCR originated in a man in his forties in good health and CMV-seronegative. The specimen sequenced was PBMCs. The rearrangement joins TRBV19 to TRBJ1-1; possible D gene TRBD1, 5 bases. The CDR3 here is CASNRHNTEAFF. The CDR3 nucleotides are TGTGCCAGTAACAGGCATAACACTGAAGCTTTCTTT.